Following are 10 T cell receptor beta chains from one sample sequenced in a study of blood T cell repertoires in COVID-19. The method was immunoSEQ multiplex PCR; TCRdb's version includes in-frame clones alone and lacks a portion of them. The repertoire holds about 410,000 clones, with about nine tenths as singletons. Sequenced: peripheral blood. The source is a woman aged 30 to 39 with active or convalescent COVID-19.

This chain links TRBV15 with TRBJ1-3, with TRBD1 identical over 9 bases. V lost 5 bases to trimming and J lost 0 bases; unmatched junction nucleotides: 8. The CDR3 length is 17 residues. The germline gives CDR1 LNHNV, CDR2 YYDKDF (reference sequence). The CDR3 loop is CATSYLAGQGSGNTIYF. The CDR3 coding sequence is TGTGCCACCAGCTACCTTGCGGGACAGGGCTCTGGAAACACCATATATTTT.

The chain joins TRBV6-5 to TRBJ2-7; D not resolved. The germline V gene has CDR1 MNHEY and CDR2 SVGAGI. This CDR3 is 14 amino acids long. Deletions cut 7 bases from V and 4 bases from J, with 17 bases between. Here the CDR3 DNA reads TGTGCCAGCACCACGGGTCAAAAACCTTACGAGCAGTACTTC. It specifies CASTTGQKPYEQYF.

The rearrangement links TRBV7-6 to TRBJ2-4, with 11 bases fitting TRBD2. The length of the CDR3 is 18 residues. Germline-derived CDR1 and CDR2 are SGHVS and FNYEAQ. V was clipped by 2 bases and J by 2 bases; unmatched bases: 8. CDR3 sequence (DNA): TGTGCCAGCAGCTTACTCAGCGCTAGCGGGGGGCCCAAAAACATTCAGTACTTC. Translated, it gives CASSLLSASGGPKNIQYF.

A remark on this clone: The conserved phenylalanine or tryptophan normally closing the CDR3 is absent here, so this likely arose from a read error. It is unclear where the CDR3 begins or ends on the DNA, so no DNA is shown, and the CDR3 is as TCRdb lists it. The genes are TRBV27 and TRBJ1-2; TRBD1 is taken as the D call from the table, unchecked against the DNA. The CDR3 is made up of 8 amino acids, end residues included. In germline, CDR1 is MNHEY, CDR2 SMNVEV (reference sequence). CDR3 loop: CASSDRGP.

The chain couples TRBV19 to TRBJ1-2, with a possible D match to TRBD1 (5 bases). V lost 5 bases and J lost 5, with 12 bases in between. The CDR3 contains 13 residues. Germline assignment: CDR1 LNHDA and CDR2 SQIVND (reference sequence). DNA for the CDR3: TGTGCCAGTAGTTTAACAGGTTCTTATGGCTACACCTTC. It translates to CASSLTGSYGYTF. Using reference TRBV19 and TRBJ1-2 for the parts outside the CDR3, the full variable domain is DGGITQSPKYLFRKEGQNVTLSCEQNLNHDAMYWYRQDPGQGLRLIYYSQIVNDFQKGDIAEGYSVSREKKESFPLTVTSAQKNPTAFYLCASSLTGSYGYTFGSGTRLTVV.

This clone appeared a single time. CDR3 sequence: CASSPLQGAYRYGYTF. The DNA of the CDR3 is TGTGCCAGCAGCCCCCTACAGGGGGCCTATCGTTATGGCTACACCTTC. The gene calls are TRBV5-6 and TRBJ1-2; 9 bases fit TRBD1. CDR1 is SGHDT, CDR2 YYEEEE, per germline. CDR3 size: 16 residues. V was clipped by 4 bases and J by 5 bases; unmatched bases: 12.

CDR3 residues: CASSPLGQDNYNEQFF. The CDR3 bases are TGTGCCAGCTCACCTCTCGGACAGGACAACTACAATGAGCAGTTCTTC. This sequence joins TRBV18 and TRBJ2-1; 7 nucleotides match TRBD1. Germline V gene sequence: CDR1 KGHSH, CDR2 LQKENI. CDR3 length: 16 residues. The ends lost 3 bases at V and 3 bases at J; junction bases unmatched: 8.

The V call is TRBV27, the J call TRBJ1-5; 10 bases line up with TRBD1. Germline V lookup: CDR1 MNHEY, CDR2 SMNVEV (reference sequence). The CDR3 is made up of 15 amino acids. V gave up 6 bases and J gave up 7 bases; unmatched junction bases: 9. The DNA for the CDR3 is TGTGCCAGCAGCTCAGGGACAGGGGCGTGGCAGCCCCAGCATTTT. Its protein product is CASSSGTGAWQPQHF.

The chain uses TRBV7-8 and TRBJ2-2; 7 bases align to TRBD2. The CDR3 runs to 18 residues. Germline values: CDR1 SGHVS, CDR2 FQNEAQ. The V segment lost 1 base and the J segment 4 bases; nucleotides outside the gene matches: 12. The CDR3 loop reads CASSLELPGLAGTGELFF. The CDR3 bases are TGTGCCAGCAGCTTAGAGCTCCCGGGTTTAGCGGGCACCGGGGAGCTGTTTTTT. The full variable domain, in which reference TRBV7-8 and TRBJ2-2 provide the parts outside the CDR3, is GAGVSQSPRYKVAKRGQDVALRCDPISGHVSLFWYQQALGQGPEFLTYFQNEAQLDKSGLPSDRFFAERPEGSVSTLKIQRTQQEDSAVYLCASSLELPGLAGTGELFFGEGSRLTVL.

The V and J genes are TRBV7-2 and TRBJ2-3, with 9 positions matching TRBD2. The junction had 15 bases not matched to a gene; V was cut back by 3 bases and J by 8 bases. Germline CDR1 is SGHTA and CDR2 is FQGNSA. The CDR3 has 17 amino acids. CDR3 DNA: TGTGCCAGCAGCTTGCCCTACTCCGGGACTAGCAGTATTACGCAGTATTTT. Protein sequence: CASSLPYSGTSSITQYF.